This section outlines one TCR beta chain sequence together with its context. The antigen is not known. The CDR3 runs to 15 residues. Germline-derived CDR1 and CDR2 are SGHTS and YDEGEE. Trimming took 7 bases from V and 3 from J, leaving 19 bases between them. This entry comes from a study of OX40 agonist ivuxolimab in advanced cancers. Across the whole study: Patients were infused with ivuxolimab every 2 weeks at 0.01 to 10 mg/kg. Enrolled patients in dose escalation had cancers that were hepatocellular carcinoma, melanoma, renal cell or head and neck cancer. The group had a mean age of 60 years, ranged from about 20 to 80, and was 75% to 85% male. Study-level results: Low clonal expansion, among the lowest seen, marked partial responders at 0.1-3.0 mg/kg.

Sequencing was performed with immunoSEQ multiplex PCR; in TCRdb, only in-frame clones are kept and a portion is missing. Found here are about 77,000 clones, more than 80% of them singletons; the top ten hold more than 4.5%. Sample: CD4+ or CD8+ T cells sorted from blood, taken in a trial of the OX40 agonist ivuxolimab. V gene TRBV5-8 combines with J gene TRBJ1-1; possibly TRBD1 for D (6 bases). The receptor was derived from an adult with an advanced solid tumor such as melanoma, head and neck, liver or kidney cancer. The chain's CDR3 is CASSILGAWDTEAFF. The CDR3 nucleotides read TGTGCCAGCTCGATTCTGGGGGCGTGGGACACTGAAGCTTTCTTT.